A single sample is the source of the 25 T cell receptor beta chains below, sequenced in a study of cytomegalovirus exposure and HLA in healthy donors. Both 60 Vbeta primers and 13 Jbeta primers went into the PCR. Method: immunoSEQ multiplex PCR; TCRdb's copy keeps in-frame clones and lacks some. The sample records 120,000 to 150,000 clones, roughly 79% being singletons. The sequencing sample was made of PBMCs. These receptors came from a woman aged 40 to 50 in good health and CMV-seropositive.

This chain connects TRBV12-5 to TRBJ2-1; D is perhaps TRBD1 (6 bases). Germline CDR1 reads LGHNT; CDR2 reads FRNRAP. Trimming took 5 bases from V and 10 from J, leaving 12 bases between them. This CDR3 is 12 amino acids long. In nucleotides, the CDR3 is TGTGCTAGTGGTCCGCAGGGGAACGAGCAGTTCTTC. It codes for CASGPQGNEQFF.

As for this clone: A far more abundant clone sits one base away, making this likely a read error. Distinct nucleotide sequences in the sample also encode this CDR3. The chain couples TRBV5-1 to TRBJ2-3, with D maybe TRBD2 (6 bases). CDR1 and CDR2 (germline): SGHRS, YFSETQ. V gave up 2 bases and J gave up 2 bases, with 12 bases separating them. The CDR3 spans 15 residues. CDR3 coding DNA: TGCGCCAGCAGCTTAGACGGGGGAACCACAGATACGCAGTATTTT. Its protein product is CASSLDGGTTDTQYF.

The chain joins TRBV30 to TRBJ1-6; TRBD1 might be the D (5 bases). This CDR3 has 14 amino acids. Germline lookup yields CDR1 GTSNPN and CDR2 SVGIG (reference sequence). V lost 3 bases, J lost 10 bases, and 16 bases lay in between. Here the CDR3 DNA reads TGTGCCTGGAGAGGCCAGGGAGGCGGCTCACCCCTCCACTTT. This gives the protein CAWRGQGGGSPLHF.

The rearrangement links TRBV9 to TRBJ2-1; 10 bases are a match to TRBD1. Germline values: CDR1 SGDLS, CDR2 YYNGEE. CDR3 length: 16 amino acids. J was trimmed by 8 bases and V by 0 bases; bases with no gene match: 8. In DNA, the CDR3 is TGTGCCAGCAGCGTAGGCGCCGGGACAGGGGTCCATGAGCAGTTCTTC. Protein product: CASSVGAGTGVHEQFF.

This clone has only one observation. The chain recombines TRBV15 with TRBJ1-2, with 7 bases aligning to TRBD1. Germline V gives CDR1 LNHNV, CDR2 YYDKDF (reference sequence). The CDR3 is 13 residues long. V lost 6 bases and J lost 0; bases outside the gene matches: 1. The CDR3 DNA reads as TGTGCCACCAGGACAGGGTCTAACTATGGCTACACCTTC. It encodes CATRTGSNYGYTF.

This chain links TRBV5-5 with TRBJ2-5; 10 bases agree with TRBD2. Trimming cost V 2 bases and J 4 bases; bases outside gene matches: 8. The germline CDR1 and CDR2 sequences are SGHKS and YYEKEE (reference sequence). This CDR3 contains 16 residues. The chain's CDR3 is CASSLSGGAGLETQYF. The CDR3 nucleotides read TGTGCCAGCAGCTTAAGCGGGGGGGCCGGATTAGAGACCCAGTACTTC. Using reference TRBV5-5 and TRBJ2-5 for the parts outside the CDR3, the full variable domain is DAGVTQSPTHLIKTRGQQVTLRCSPISGHKSVSWYQQVLGQGPQFIFQYYEKEERGRGNFPDRFSARQFPNYSSELNVNALLLGDSALYLCASSLSGGAGLETQYFGPGTRLLVL.

The rearrangement links TRBV7-9 to TRBJ2-5; 10 bases are a match to TRBD2. This CDR3 has 16 residues. Germline assignment: CDR1 SEHNR and CDR2 FQNEAQ (reference sequence). Trimming at V came to 3 bases and at J to 4 bases, leaving 8 bases not matched to a gene. The CDR3 sequence is CASSFTSGESGETQYF. CDR3 bases: TGTGCCAGCAGCTTCACTAGCGGGGAGTCGGGAGAGACCCAGTACTTC.

The chain joins TRBV7-3 to TRBJ2-2; no clear D gene. This CDR3 is built from 13 residues. V was trimmed by 5 bases and J by 5 bases, leaving 9 bases between them. Germline V gene lookup returns CDR1 SGHTA and CDR2 FQGTGA. CDR3 coding DNA: TGTGCCAGCAGCCCCAGCGTTACCGGGGAGCTGTTTTTT. This gives the protein CASSPSVTGELFF.

This clone was seen more than once but under ten times. This chain links TRBV5-5 with TRBJ1-1; 9 nucleotides agree with TRBD1. The V gene's germline CDR1 is SGHKS and CDR2 YYEKEE (reference sequence). This CDR3 is 15 amino acids long. J was trimmed by 1 base and V by 3 bases; bases with no gene match: 4. The CDR3 is CASSSGQGWNTEAFF. CDR3 sequence (DNA): TGTGCCAGCAGCTCGGGACAGGGATGGAACACTGAAGCTTTCTTT.

In its sample, this clone was seen once. This sequence joins TRBV10-3 and TRBJ2-1, with D uncertain. This CDR3 contains 14 residues. V dropped 2 bases and J dropped 6 bases, with 11 bases sitting between them. Per the germline V gene, CDR1 is ENHRY and CDR2 is SYGVKD. The DNA for the CDR3 is TGTGCCATCAGTGAGGCGGCGATCGGCAATGAGCAGTTCTTC. Translated, it gives CAISEAAIGNEQFF.

This sequence joins TRBV27 and TRBJ1-1; D is possibly TRBD1 (6 bases). The germline gives CDR1 MNHEY, CDR2 SMNVEV (reference sequence). The CDR3 loop spans 15 amino acids. V dropped 0 bases and J dropped 1 base, with 9 bases sitting between them. CDR3 amino acids: CASSLSSQGNTEAFF. The CDR3 DNA sequence: TGTGCCAGCAGTTTATCCTCACAGGGGAACACTGAAGCTTTCTTT.

This clone was seen a few times. The rearrangement uses TRBV5-6 and TRBJ1-1; D gene ambiguous. With 0 bases removed from V and 4 bases from J, the gap between germline ends came to 13 bases. The CDR3 is made up of 15 amino acids. Germline assignment: CDR1 SGHDT and CDR2 YYEEEE. This CDR3 is CASSLASSGSTEAFF. CDR3 DNA sequence: TGTGCCAGCAGCTTGGCCTCCTCGGGGAGCACTGAAGCTTTCTTT.

This clone was found once. The V call is TRBV18, the J call TRBJ1-5, with no clear D. This CDR3 is built from 13 residues. Germline CDR1 is KGHSH and CDR2 is LQKENI. Trimming removed 2 bases from V and 6 bases from J, with 8 bases in between. The CDR3: CASSPGSGQPQHF. CDR3 DNA: TGTGCCAGCTCACCAGGATCGGGTCAGCCCCAGCATTTT.

The V gene is TRBV2, the J gene TRBJ1-6, with D possibly being TRBD1 (6 bases). Germline-derived CDR1 and CDR2 are SNHLY and FYNNEI. The CDR3 spans 15 residues. Deletions cut 6 bases from V and 7 bases from J, with 16 bases between. The CDR3 DNA is TGTGCCAGCAGCCCAGAATCGGGACAAAATTCACCCCTCCACTTT. As protein: CASSPESGQNSPLHF.

This chain links TRBV15 with TRBJ2-1; 12 bases are shared with TRBD2. The germline CDR1 and CDR2 sequences are LNHNV and YYDKDF (reference sequence). This CDR3 spans 15 amino acids. V shed 4 bases and J 8 bases; nucleotides not matched to a gene: 6. DNA for the CDR3: TGTGCCACCAGCACAGCGACTAGCGGGGGAGATGAGCAGTTCTTC. Translation gives CATSTATSGGDEQFF.

The V call is TRBV7-9, the J call TRBJ1-1, with 7 positions matching TRBD1. This CDR3 spans 15 amino acids. CDR1 is SEHNR and CDR2 is FQNEAQ in the germline V gene (reference sequence). J lost 0 bases, V lost 2 bases, and 3 bases had no gene match. The CDR3 nucleotides read TGTGCCAGCAGCTTATGGGGACAGATGAACACTGAAGCTTTCTTT. Protein sequence: CASSLWGQMNTEAFF. Based on the CDR3 plus reference TRBV7-9 and TRBJ1-1, the full variable domain is DTGVSQNPRHKITKRGQNVTFRCDPISEHNRLYWYRQTLGQGPEFLTYFQNEAQLEKSRLLSDRFSAERPKGSFSTLEIQRTEQGDSAMYLCASSLWGQMNTEAFFGQGTRLTVV.

This chain joins TRBV5-4 and TRBJ2-5, with D maybe TRBD1 (5 bases). This CDR3 has 14 amino acids. V lost 5 bases and J 2 bases, leaving 13 bases between the germline ends. The germline gives CDR1 SGHNT, CDR2 YYREEE (reference sequence). CDR3 protein: CASRPDRLQETQYF. CDR3 bases: TGTGCCAGCAGACCCGACAGATTACAAGAGACCCAGTACTTC.

Written as DNA, the CDR3 is TGTGCCAGCGGACAGACAGGGGAGGGGACCCAGTACTTC. The encoded protein is CASGQTGEGTQYF. The genes are TRBV27 and TRBJ2-5; a weak D match, TRBD1 (8 bases). Trimming took 8 bases from V and 7 from J, leaving 17 bases between them. CDR1 and CDR2 (germline): MNHEY, SMNVEV (reference sequence). The length of the CDR3 is 13 residues.

The CDR3 DNA reads TGTGCCAGCAGCTTAGTTCGGGAGACCCAGTACTTC. Translated, it gives CASSLVRETQYF. This chain uses TRBV7-6 with TRBJ2-5; D is ambiguous. The CDR3 sequence is 12 residues long. V was pared by 1 base and J by 5 bases, with 5 bases between. The germline V gene encodes CDR1 SGHVS and CDR2 FNYEAQ.

V is TRBV19 and J is TRBJ1-1, with TRBD1 matching 9 bases. J gave up 7 bases and V 5 bases, and 8 bases lay outside the gene matches. The CDR3 covers 14 residues. The V gene's germline CDR1 is LNHDA and CDR2 SQIVND (reference sequence). The CDR3 spells CASSATGGADEAFF. In DNA form, the CDR3 reads TGTGCCAGTAGTGCCACAGGGGGCGCCGATGAAGCTTTCTTT.

CDR3 bases: TGTGCCAGCAGCTTAGCGAGGTCCGAGTCAGACAGGGACGCGGAAAAACTGTTTTTT. Translation: CASSLARSESDRDAEKLFF. The chain carries TRBV7-9 and TRBJ1-4, with 7 bases matching TRBD1. The CDR3 runs to 19 residues. CDR1 is SEHNR, CDR2 FQNEAQ, per germline (reference sequence). V lost 0 bases, J lost 8 bases, and 18 bases stayed unmatched.

J is TRBJ2-2 and V is TRBV9, with 7 bases that match TRBD1. There are 14 residues in the CDR3. Germline V lookup: CDR1 SGDLS, CDR2 YYNGEE. V lost 3 bases, J lost 9 bases, and 8 bases stayed unmatched. The CDR3 loop reads CASSASGGERELFF. Written as DNA, the CDR3 is TGTGCCAGCAGCGCCTCAGGGGGTGAGAGGGAGCTGTTTTTT.

The chain carries TRBV2 and TRBJ2-5; 7 positions agree with TRBD2. The CDR3 contains 13 residues. The V gene end was trimmed by 10 bases and the J gene end by 1 base; junction bases not matched to a gene: 6. Looked up from germline, CDR1 is SNHLY and CDR2 is FYNNEI. The CDR3 region has the DNA TGTGCCACGAAGCGGGGCCGCCAAGAGACCCAGTACTTC. It yields the protein CATKRGRQETQYF.

V is TRBV7-9 and J is TRBJ1-1, with D tentatively TRBD1 (6 bases). The V end was cut by 5 bases, the J end by 4 bases, with 14 bases between. Germline loops: CDR1 SEHNR, CDR2 FQNEAQ (reference sequence). The CDR3 sequence is 14 residues long. Here the CDR3 reads CASSQVGASTEAFF. The CDR3 DNA follows: TGTGCCAGCAGCCAGGTGGGGGCGAGCACTGAAGCTTTCTTT.

V is TRBV5-5 and J is TRBJ1-2, with TRBD1 identical over 7 bases. Germline V gene data show CDR1 as SGHKS and CDR2 as YYEKEE (reference sequence). Trimming removed 4 bases from V and 0 bases from J; junction bases left unmatched: 18. The CDR3 has 19 amino acids. The CDR3 DNA is TGTGCCAGCAGCCATAAGGCTACGACAGGGTTGAGAACTAACTATGGCTACACCTTC. Protein product: CASSHKATTGLRTNYGYTF.